This section outlines one T cell receptor beta chain sequence together with its context. Its target is unknown. The data stem from a study of T cell responses to AZD1222 COVID-19 vaccine. Study outcomes and limitations: White British donors predominated, females outnumbered males, and clonal diversity was possibly underestimated. None of the repertoires were sampled until the peak T cell response had passed. Spike was spanned by vaccine-associated CD4 TCRs, which were dominant at 160-218 and 743-854.

Measured with immunoSEQ multiplex PCR; TCRdb has only the in-frame clones, and not every one. The table includes about 150,000 clones, 80% to 90% detected once. This CDR3 has 10 residues. The V and J ends lost 8 bases and 7 bases respectively, with 6 bases between them. The germline gives CDR1 MDHEN, CDR2 SYDVKM. This rearrangement joins TRBV28 to TRBJ2-1; D unresolved. The sequence came from an adult in good health. The sample consisted of peripheral blood, taken on day 0 of MenACWY control vaccination. The CDR3 reads CASGRNEQFF. Here the CDR3 DNA reads TGTGCCAGCGGCCGTAATGAGCAGTTCTTC.